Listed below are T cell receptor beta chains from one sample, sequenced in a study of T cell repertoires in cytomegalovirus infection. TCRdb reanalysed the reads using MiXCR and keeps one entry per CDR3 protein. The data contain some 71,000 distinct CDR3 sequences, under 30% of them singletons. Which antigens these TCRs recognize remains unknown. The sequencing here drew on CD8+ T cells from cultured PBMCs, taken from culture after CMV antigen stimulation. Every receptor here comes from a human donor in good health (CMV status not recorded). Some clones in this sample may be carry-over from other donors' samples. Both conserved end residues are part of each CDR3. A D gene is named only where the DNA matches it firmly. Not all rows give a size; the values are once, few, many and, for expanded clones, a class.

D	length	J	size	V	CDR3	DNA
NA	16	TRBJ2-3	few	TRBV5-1	CASSLARPSRTDTQYF	TGCGCCAGCAGCTTAGCTAGACCAAGCCGCACAGATACGCAGTATTTT
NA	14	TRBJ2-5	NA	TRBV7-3	CASSPQGFQETQYF	TGTGCCAGCAGCCCTCAGGGGTTCCAAGAGACCCAGTACTTC
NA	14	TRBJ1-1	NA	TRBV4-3	CASSHQTGNTEAFF	TGCGCCAGCAGCCACCAGACAGGGAACACTGAAGCTTTCTTT
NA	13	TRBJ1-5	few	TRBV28	CASEGGDNQPQHF	TGTGCCAGCGAGGGGGGGGACAATCAGCCCCAGCATTTT
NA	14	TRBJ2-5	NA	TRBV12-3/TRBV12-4	CASQRRGLGETQYF	TGTGCCAGTCAAAGGAGGGGGCTCGGGGAGACCCAGTACTTC
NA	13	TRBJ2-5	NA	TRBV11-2	CASSISAEETQYF	TGTGCCAGCAGCATCTCAGCTGAAGAGACCCAGTACTTC
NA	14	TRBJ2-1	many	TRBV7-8	CASSPSHGYNEQFF	TGTGCCAGCAGCCCCAGCCACGGGTACAATGAGCAGTTCTTC
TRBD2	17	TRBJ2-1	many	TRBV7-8	CASSVTSGGSSYNEQFF	TGTGCCAGCAGCGTGACTAGCGGGGGGAGCTCCTACAATGAGCAGTTCTTC
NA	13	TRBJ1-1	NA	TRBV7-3	CASSMTVNTEAFF	TGTGCCAGCAGCATGACAGTGAACACTGAAGCTTTCTTT
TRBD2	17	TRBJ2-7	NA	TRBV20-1	CSARGGLAGGPGYEQYF	TGCAGTGCTAGGGGTGGACTAGCGGGAGGACCCGGCTACGAGCAGTACTTC
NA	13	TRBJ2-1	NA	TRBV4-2	CASSPMESDEQFF	TGTGCCAGCAGCCCTATGGAGAGTGATGAGCAGTTCTTC
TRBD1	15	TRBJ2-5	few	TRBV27	CASSLTPDRGETQYF	TGTGCCAGCAGTTTAACCCCCGACAGGGGAGAGACCCAGTACTTC
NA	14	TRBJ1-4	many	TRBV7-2	CASSLGTTGEKLFF	TGTGCCAGCAGCTTAGGGACAACGGGGGAAAAACTGTTTTTT
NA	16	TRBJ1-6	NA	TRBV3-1	CASSPPGERGNSPLHF	TGTGCCAGCAGCCCCCCCGGGGAAAGAGGTAATTCACCCCTCCACTTT
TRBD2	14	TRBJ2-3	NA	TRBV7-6	CASSPAAGMNTQYF	TGTGCCAGCAGCCCTGCAGCGGGAATGAATACGCAGTATTTT
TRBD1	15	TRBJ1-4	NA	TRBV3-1	CASSRTGTGEGKLFF	TGTGCCAGCAGCCGGACCGGGACAGGGGAAGGAAAACTGTTTTTT
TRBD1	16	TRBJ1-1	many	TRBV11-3	CASIDQGAKGVSEAFF	TGTGCCAGCATCGACCAGGGGGCGAAGGGAGTCTCTGAAGCTTTCTTT